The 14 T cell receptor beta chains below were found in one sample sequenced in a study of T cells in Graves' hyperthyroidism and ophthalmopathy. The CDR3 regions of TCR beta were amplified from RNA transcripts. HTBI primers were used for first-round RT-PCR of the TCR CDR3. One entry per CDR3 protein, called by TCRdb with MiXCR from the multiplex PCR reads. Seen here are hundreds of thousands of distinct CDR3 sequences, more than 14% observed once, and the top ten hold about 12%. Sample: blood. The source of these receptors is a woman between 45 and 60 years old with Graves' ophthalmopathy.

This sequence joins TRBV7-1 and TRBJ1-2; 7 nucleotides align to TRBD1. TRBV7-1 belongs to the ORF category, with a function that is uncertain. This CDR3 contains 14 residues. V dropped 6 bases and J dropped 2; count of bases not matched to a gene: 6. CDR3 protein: CASSTTGPNYGYTF. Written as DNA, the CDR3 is TGTGCCAGCAGTACGACAGGGCCGAACTATGGCTACACCTTC.

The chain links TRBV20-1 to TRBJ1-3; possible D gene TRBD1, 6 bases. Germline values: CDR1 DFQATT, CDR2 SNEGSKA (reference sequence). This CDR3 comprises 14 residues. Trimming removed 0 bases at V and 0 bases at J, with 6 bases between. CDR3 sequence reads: CSAREGGSGNTIYF. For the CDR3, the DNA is TGCAGTGCTAGAGAAGGGGGCTCTGGAAACACCATATATTTT.

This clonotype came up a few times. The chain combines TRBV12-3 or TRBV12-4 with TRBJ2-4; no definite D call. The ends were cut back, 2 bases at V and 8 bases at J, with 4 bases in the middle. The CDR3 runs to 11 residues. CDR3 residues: CASSLMHIQYF. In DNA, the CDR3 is TGTGCCAGCAGTTTAATGCACATTCAGTACTTC.

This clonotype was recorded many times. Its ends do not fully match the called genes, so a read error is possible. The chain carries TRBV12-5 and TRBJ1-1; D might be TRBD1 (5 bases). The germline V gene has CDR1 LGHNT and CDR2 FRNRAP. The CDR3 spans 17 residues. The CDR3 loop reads CASGLATGALGNPEAFF. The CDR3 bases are TGTGCTAGTGGTTTGGCAACCGGGGCTTTGGGGAACCCTGAAGCTTTCTTT.

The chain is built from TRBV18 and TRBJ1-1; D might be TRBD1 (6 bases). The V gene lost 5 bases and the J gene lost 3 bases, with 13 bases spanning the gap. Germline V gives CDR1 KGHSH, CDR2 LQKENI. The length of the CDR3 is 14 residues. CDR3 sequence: CASSSGGSHTEAFF. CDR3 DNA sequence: TGTGCCAGCTCAAGCGGGGGCTCCCACACTGAAGCTTTCTTT.

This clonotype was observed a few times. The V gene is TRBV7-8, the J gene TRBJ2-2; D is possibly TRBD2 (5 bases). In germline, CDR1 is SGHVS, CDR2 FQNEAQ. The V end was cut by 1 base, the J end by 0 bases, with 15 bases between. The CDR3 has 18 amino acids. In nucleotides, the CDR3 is TGTGCCAGCAGCTTAGATAGCAGAGCGGTCGCGAACACCGGGGAGCTGTTTTTT. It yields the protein CASSLDSRAVANTGELFF. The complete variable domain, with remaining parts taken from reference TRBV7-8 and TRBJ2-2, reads GAGVSQSPRYKVAKRGQDVALRCDPISGHVSLFWYQQALGQGPEFLTYFQNEAQLDKSGLPSDRFFAERPEGSVSTLKIQRTQQEDSAVYLCASSLDSRAVANTGELFFGEGSRLTVL.

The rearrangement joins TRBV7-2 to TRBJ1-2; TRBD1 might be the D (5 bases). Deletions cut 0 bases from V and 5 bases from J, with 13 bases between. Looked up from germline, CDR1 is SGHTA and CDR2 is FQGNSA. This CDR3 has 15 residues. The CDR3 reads CASSLARGSLYGYTF. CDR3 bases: TGTGCCAGCAGCTTAGCGAGGGGCAGCCTATATGGCTACACCTTC.

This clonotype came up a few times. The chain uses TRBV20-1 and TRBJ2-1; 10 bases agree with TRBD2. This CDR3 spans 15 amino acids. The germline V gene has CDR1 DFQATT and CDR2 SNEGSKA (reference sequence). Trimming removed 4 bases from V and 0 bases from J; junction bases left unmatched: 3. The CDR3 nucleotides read TGCAGTGCTACTCTAGCGGGAGTCTCCTACAATGAGCAGTTCTTC. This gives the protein CSATLAGVSYNEQFF.

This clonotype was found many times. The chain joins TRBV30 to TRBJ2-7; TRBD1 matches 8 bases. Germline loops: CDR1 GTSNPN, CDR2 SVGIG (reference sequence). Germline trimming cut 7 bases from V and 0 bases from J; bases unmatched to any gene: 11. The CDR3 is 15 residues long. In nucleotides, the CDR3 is TGTGCCTCCGCCGGGACAGGAAGAAGCTCCTACGAGCAGTACTTC. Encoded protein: CASAGTGRSSYEQYF.

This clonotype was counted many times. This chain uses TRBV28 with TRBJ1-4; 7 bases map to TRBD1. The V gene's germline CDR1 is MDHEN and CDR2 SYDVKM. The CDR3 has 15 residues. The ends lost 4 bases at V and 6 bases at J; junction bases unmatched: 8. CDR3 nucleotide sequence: TGTGCCAGCAGTTCCTCTGAGGGGGCGTATGAAAAACTGTTTTTT. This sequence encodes CASSSSEGAYEKLFF.

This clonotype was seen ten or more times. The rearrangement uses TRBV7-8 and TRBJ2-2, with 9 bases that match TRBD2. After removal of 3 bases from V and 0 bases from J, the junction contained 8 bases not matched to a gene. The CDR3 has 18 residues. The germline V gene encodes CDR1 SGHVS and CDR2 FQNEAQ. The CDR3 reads CASSFGLAGYANTGELFF. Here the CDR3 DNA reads TGTGCCAGCAGCTTTGGTCTAGCGGGGTACGCGAACACCGGGGAGCTGTTTTTT.

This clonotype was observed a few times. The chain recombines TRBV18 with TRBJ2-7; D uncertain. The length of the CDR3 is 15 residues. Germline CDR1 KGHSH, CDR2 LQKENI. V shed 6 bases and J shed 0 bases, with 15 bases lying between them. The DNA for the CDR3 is TGTGCCAGCTCCCGCCAGAGGCAACCCTCCTACGAGCAGTACTTC. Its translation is CASSRQRQPSYEQYF.

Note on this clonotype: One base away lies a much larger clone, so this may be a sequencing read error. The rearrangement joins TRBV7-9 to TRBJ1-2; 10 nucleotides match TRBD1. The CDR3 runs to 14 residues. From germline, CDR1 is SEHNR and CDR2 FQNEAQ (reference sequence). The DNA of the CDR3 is TGTGCCAACAGCTTAGGGACAGGGGACTATGGCTACACCTTC. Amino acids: CANSLGTGDYGYTF.

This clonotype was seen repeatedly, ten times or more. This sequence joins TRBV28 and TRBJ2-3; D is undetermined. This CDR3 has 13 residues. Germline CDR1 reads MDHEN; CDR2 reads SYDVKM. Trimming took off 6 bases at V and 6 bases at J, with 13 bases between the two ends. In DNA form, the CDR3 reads TGTGCCAGCAGCCCTTTAATAGGGGATACGCAGTATTTT. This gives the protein CASSPLIGDTQYF.